The sequence of this TCR beta chain was determined in a study of cytomegalovirus exposure and HLA in healthy donors. Overall study context: As an earlier analysis found, around 200 million T cells yielded approximately 100 million unique TCR beta sequences.

CDR3 size: 14 residues. V lost 8 bases to trimming and J lost 7 bases; unmatched junction nucleotides: 14. Germline V gene lookup returns CDR1 GTSNPN and CDR2 SVGIG (reference sequence). A remark on this clone: Its matching antigen is unknown.

PCR was performed using 60 Vbeta and 13 Jbeta primers. This table comes from immunoSEQ multiplex PCR, and its TCRdb copy is limited to in-frame clones, with some not included. Recorded for this sample: 150,000 to 200,000 clones. Whole-study findings and limits: A later analysis found that most CMV-associated TCR beta chains appeared HLA-restricted.

The chain recombines TRBV30 with TRBJ2-7, with TRBD1 identical over 10 bases. Sequenced input: PBMCs. This TCR was recovered from a man aged 30 to 39 in good health and CMV-seronegative. This CDR3 is CAGEAGQGTGEQYF. The CDR3 DNA sequence: TGTGCCGGGGAGGCGGGACAGGGGACGGGAGAGCAGTACTTC.